This entry is about one T cell receptor (beta chain). Its antigen is undetermined. CDR3 length: 17 residues. The germline CDR1 and CDR2 sequences are MGHRA and YSYEKL. J gave up 2 bases and V 0 bases, and 7 bases lay outside the gene matches. The sample belongs to a study of CD8 T cells in ankylosing spondylitis. MiXCR was run by TCRdb on the 5' RACE reads, yielding one entry per CDR3 protein. This sample yields hundreds of thousands of distinct CDR3 sequences, of which more than 9.5% are seen a single time; about 6.5% belongs to the top ten. Findings and caveats of the study: One TCR beta motif, made up of under ten highly homologous variants, appeared characteristic of ankylosing spondylitis blood.

The sequence derives from a male donor with ankylosing spondylitis. Sequencing input: blood, either unsorted or a sorted T cell fraction (not recorded which). The J gene is TRBJ2-1, the V gene TRBV4-1; TRBD2 agrees at 7 bases. This chain's CDR3 is CASSQEPAGVAYNEQFF. For the CDR3, the DNA is TGCGCCAGCAGCCAAGAGCCGGCGGGAGTCGCCTACAATGAGCAGTTCTTC.